What follows describes a single T cell receptor (beta chain). The data stem from a study of CD8+ T cells in alopecia areata. The germline V gene has CDR1 GTSNPN and CDR2 SVGIG (reference sequence). The germline V and J ends were trimmed by 2 bases and 3 bases, with 18 bases remaining between them. This CDR3 comprises 16 residues. Extracted RNA was reverse transcribed into cDNA, the sequencing template. Produced via immunoSEQ multiplex PCR; TCRdb's table is partial and in-frame only. The repertoire consists of some 240,000 clones, with approximately 61% occurring once and the leading ten covering less than 0.6%.

Here the sequenced sample was CD4+ T cells sorted from blood, taken at week 0. This rearrangement joins TRBV30 to TRBJ2-3; a weak D match, TRBD1 (7 bases). The clonotype comes from a human donor with alopecia areata. CDR3 DNA sequence: TGTGCCTGGAGTCGGGAGACAGGGAAGAGGACAGATACGCAGTATTTT. Protein sequence: CAWSRETGKRTDTQYF.